This T cell receptor (beta chain) was documented in a study of blood T cell repertoires in COVID-19. Study summary: Samples came from the United States, Italy and Spain, spanning acute and convalescent COVID-19. The analysed material was cDNA or gDNA that came from T cells, B-cell-depleted T cells, or PBMCs.

Study processing details: It was from reference gene primer amplification that nucleated cell counts were estimated. Repertoires were generated with immunoSEQ multiplex PCR, while TCRdb's copy carries only in-frame clones and drops some. The V and J calls and clone size are taken from that table; D and trimming were inferred from the DNA. The sample has about 190,000 clones, 80% seen once. This clone was counted a single time. This CDR3 has 11 amino acids. Germline assignment: CDR1 LNHDA and CDR2 SQIVND (reference sequence). Trimming cost V 7 bases and J 6 bases; bases outside gene matches: 2. The chain links TRBV19 to TRBJ2-7; 8 positions match TRBD1. The source of this sequence is a man between 60 and 75 years old with acute or convalescent COVID-19. Sequenced material: peripheral blood. CDR3: CASTDRGEQYF. In nucleotides, the CDR3 is TGTGCCAGTACAGACAGGGGCGAGCAGTACTTC.